The source of this T cell receptor (beta chain) is a study of blood T cell repertoires in COVID-19 (dated by TCRdb to about 2020). Looking at the study overall: The collaborator samples originated in the United States, Italy and Spain and spanned the acute and convalescent phases of COVID-19. The dataset comprised deeply sampled blood TCRbeta repertoires from subjects exposed to, actively infected with, or recovered from COVID-19. The samples were drawn from two sources: the first 160 participants of the ongoing ImmuneRACE study, and 1,000 to 1,500 subjects contributed by 6 global collaborators. Nearly every sample came with metadata listing a de-identified subject ID, COVID-19 status, age in years and sex. The prospective study material was composed of cDNA or gDNA derived from T cells, B-cell-depleted T cells, or PBMCs. The repertoires were released in a freely available public database intended as a resource for research on the immune response to SARS-CoV-2. Where HLA class I and class II types were available, the types were taken from metadata supplied by the sample provider, not from assay-based typing. The paper's findings and limits, for the study overall: The amount of clinical and demographic metadata varied by source and participant and was provided uncurated.

The collaborating institutions used their own protocols to collect whole blood in K2EDTA tubes. For TCRbeta analysis, collaborators shipped samples as frozen whole blood, isolated PBMCs, or DNA extracted from either of those sample types. Based on the germline V gene, the CDR1 and CDR2 sequences are SNHLY and FYNNEI. The CDR3 holds 12 amino acids from the cysteine to the phenylalanine. Of all the DNA, just the CDR3 is kept, 36 bases in frame from base 1. Germline trimming amounts to 9 bases on V and 9 bases on J, with 11 as the count of junction bases outside the gene matches. The immunoSEQ Assay, a bias-controlled multiplex PCR, was used to amplify TCRbeta CDR3 regions from genomic DNA. The original methods were these. Nucleated cell counts per sample were estimated from amplification of reference gene primers within the assay. To quantify the absolute abundance of each unique TCRbeta CDR3 rearrangement, sequence reads were collapsed and filtered. For each sample, productive Simpson clonality was calculated by taking the square root of Simpson's diversity index across productive rearrangements. TCRdb re-hosts the immuneACCESS table, in-frame sequences only. Its copies lack some clones; in the studies checked, an unresolved V gene accounts for under half of them, and the cause for the rest is not known. D and trimming were read from the DNA, whereas the V and J calls and clone size are those reported in that table. A total of around 170,000 clones appear in this sample, approximately 83% of them only once. The ten top clones hold approximately 2.9% of the sample.

This clone was seen a handful of times. What antigen it recognizes has not been identified. No base qualities exist here, and no much larger clone lies one base off it. The sequence was collected from a woman aged 60 to 75 with acute or convalescent COVID-19. Sequenced: peripheral blood. The rearranged chain carries TRBV2 and TRBJ2-7, and TRBD1 matches 7 of the central bases. The DNA sequence is TGTGCCAGTACCGGGACAGATCGCGTGCAGTACTTC. This sequence encodes CASTGTDRVQYF.